This T cell receptor (beta chain) was sequenced during a study of read filtering for tumor transcriptome and immune sequencing. Study details: Mean patient age was about 66 years, range about 45 to 85; approximately 18 male, 14 to 15 female.

Findings and caveats of the study: Single-read clonotypes: approximately 87% of IR-seq clonotypes (around 3.6% of reads), about 75% of RNA-seq clonotypes (44.6% of reads).

The V end was cut by 1 base, the J end by 7 bases, with 8 bases between. Germline-derived CDR1 and CDR2 are GTSNPN and SVGIG (reference sequence). There are 13 residues in the CDR3. There are many counts of this clonotype. The antigen remains unidentified. Molecular barcoded adaptors covering alpha/delta and beta/gamma chains were used on around 400 ng RNA. TCRdb re-called the reads through MiXCR, storing one row per CDR3 protein. The sample carries 60,000 to 75,000 distinct CDR3 sequences, less than 20% recorded once. Sequenced: a population of CD138-negative cells sorted from bone marrow. This chain connects TRBV30 to TRBJ1-6; no reliable D call. This TCR derives from a donor aged 40 or over with multiple myeloma. The chain's CDR3 is CAWSDLRNSPLHF. CDR3 sequence (DNA): TGTGCCTGGAGTGACCTCAGGAATTCACCCCTCCACTTT. Full variable domain (missing parts from reference TRBV30 and TRBJ1-6): SQTIHQWPATLVQPVGSPLSLECTVEGTSNPNLYWYRQAAGRGLQLLFYSVGIGQISSEVPQNLSASRPQDRQFILSSKKLLLSDSGFYLCAWSDLRNSPLHFGNGTRLTVT.